The 12 T cell receptor beta chains given below trace back to one sample, sequenced in a study of blood T cell repertoires in COVID-19. Clones were sequenced by immunoSEQ multiplex PCR, and TCRdb holds only the in-frame ones, with some missing. There are roughly 100,000 clones in the sample; approximately 90% occur only once, and 17% lies in the top ten. Input material: peripheral blood. The source is a woman of 80 years or more in a cohort sampled during active COVID-19.

This chain's CDR3 is CASSGDRASYNEQFF. CDR3 sequence (DNA): TGTGCCAGCTCGGGGGACAGGGCTTCCTACAATGAGCAGTTCTTC. The chain employs TRBV18 and TRBJ2-1, with TRBD1 identical over 9 bases. The CDR3 sequence is 15 residues long. V gave up 6 bases and J gave up 1 base; unmatched junction bases: 4. Germline V gives CDR1 KGHSH, CDR2 LQKENI.

The genes are TRBV9 and TRBJ1-3, with D perhaps TRBD1 (6 bases). The CDR3 is 15 amino acids. V lost 3 bases and J 2 bases, leaving 12 bases between the germline ends. Germline assignment: CDR1 SGDLS and CDR2 YYNGEE. The CDR3 bases are TGTGCCAGCAGCGACTCGACAGGCCCTGGAAACACCATATATTTT. It codes for CASSDSTGPGNTIYF.

This chain links TRBV6-2 or TRBV6-3 with TRBJ2-5; 9 bases map to TRBD2. Trimming took 0 bases from V and 3 from J; bases not matched to a gene: 11. Germline lookup yields CDR1 MNHEY and CDR2 SVGEGT. The length of the CDR3 is 18 residues. The CDR3 sequence: CASSYSIAGGAYEETQYF. CDR3 DNA: TGTGCCAGCAGTTACTCGATTGCGGGGGGGGCCTATGAAGAGACCCAGTACTTC.

This chain connects TRBV24-1 to TRBJ2-1; 7 nucleotides line up with TRBD1. V dropped 4 bases and J dropped 10; count of bases not matched to a gene: 15. The CDR3 loop spans 16 amino acids. Germline-derived CDR1 and CDR2 are KGHDR and SFDVKD. The CDR3 region is CATSDVRDRPSGEQFF. The CDR3 DNA reads TGTGCCACCAGTGACGTCCGGGACAGACCCTCCGGGGAGCAGTTCTTC.

This sequence joins TRBV5-1 and TRBJ2-7; 7 nucleotides match TRBD2. Germline V gives CDR1 SGHRS, CDR2 YFSETQ. The CDR3 consists of 13 residues. V was pared by 0 bases and J by 5 bases, with 2 bases of the junction left unmatched. CDR3: CASSLAGRDEQYF. CDR3 sequence (DNA): TGCGCCAGCAGCTTGGCAGGGAGGGACGAGCAGTACTTC.

The rearrangement joins TRBV12-3 or TRBV12-4 to TRBJ2-7; no reliable D call. V lost 4 bases to trimming and J lost 6 bases, with 10 bases between them. The CDR3 loop spans 12 amino acids. CDR3 sequence: CASSSDLAEQYF. DNA for the CDR3: TGTGCCAGCAGTTCCGACTTGGCCGAGCAGTACTTC.

The chain is built from TRBV25-1 and TRBJ1-4, with D maybe TRBD1 (5 bases). Germline V lookup: CDR1 MGHDK, CDR2 SYGVNS. V was shortened by 5 bases and J by 2 bases, with 12 bases between the two germline ends. This CDR3 has 15 residues. This CDR3 reads CASSQTVFTNEKLFF. The CDR3, as DNA: TGTGCCAGCAGTCAGACAGTTTTTACTAATGAAAAACTGTTTTTT.

This clone was counted between two and nine times. The chain employs TRBV6-1 and TRBJ1-1; 8 bases agree with TRBD1. Germline V gene lookup returns CDR1 MNHNS and CDR2 SASEGT. J lost 3 bases, V lost 3 bases, and 3 bases had no gene match. The CDR3 is 14 amino acids. The CDR3 nucleotides read TGTGCCAGCAGTGAGTACAGGGGGGACACTGAAGCTTTCTTT. Translation gives CASSEYRGDTEAFF.

The chain couples TRBV19 to TRBJ2-1, with 7 bases aligning to TRBD1. Germline V lookup: CDR1 LNHDA, CDR2 SQIVND (reference sequence). This CDR3 has 13 amino acids. Losses at the gene ends were 4 bases for V and 9 bases for J; bases not matched to a gene: 6. The CDR3 sequence is CASSTTGMGEQFF. The DNA of the CDR3 is TGTGCCAGTAGTACGACAGGGATGGGTGAGCAGTTCTTC.

The V call is TRBV27, the J call TRBJ2-5; D not certain. The CDR3 sequence is 13 residues long. Trimming shortened V by 3 bases and J by 5 bases, and 10 bases separated the two germline ends. The V gene's germline CDR1 is MNHEY and CDR2 SMNVEV (reference sequence). The CDR3 region has the DNA TGTGCCAGCAGTTTTGGCGGAAAGGAGACCCAGTACTTC. It is translated as CASSFGGKETQYF.

This clone was seen just once. The chain couples TRBV11-2 to TRBJ2-7; D unresolved. Germline-derived CDR1 and CDR2 are SGHAT and FQNNGV. The CDR3 is 16 residues long. Trimming removed 6 bases from V and 5 bases from J, with 23 bases in between. The CDR3 reads CASSRSWSGGSNEQYF. CDR3 bases: TGTGCCAGCAGTCGTTCCTGGAGTGGTGGAAGCAACGAGCAGTACTTC.

This clone came up once. The chain joins TRBV9 to TRBJ1-3; D not resolved. The V and J ends lost 4 bases and 0 bases respectively, with 8 bases between them. Germline CDR1 and CDR2: SGDLS and YYNGEE. The CDR3 extends over 14 amino acids. The chain's CDR3 is CASSQVLSGNTIYF. DNA of the CDR3: TGTGCCAGCAGCCAGGTTCTCTCTGGAAACACCATATATTTT. Based on the CDR3 plus reference TRBV9 and TRBJ1-3, the full variable domain is DSGVTQTPKHLITATGQRVTLRCSPRSGDLSVYWYQQSLDQGLQFLIQYYNGEERAKGNILERFSAQQFPDLHSELNLSSLELGDSALYFCASSQVLSGNTIYFGEGSWLTVV.